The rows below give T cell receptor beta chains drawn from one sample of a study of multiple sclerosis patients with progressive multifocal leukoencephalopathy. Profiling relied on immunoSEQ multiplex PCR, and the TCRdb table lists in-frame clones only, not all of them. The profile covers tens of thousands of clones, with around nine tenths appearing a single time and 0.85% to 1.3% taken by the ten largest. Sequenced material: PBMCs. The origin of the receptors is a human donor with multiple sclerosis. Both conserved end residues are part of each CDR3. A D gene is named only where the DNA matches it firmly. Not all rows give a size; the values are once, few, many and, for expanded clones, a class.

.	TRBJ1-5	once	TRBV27	TGTGCCAGCAGTTTCAGGCAGGGGAACGGGCCCCAGCATTTT	CASSFRQGNGPQHF
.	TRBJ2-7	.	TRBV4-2	TGTGCCAGCAGCCAACTCCGGGACGGATCCTACGAGCAGTACTTC	CASSQLRDGSYEQYF
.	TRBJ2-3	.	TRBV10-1	TGCGCCAGCAATACCTCCAGGACAGATTGGTCCACAGATACGCAGTATTTT	CASNTSRTDWSTDTQYF
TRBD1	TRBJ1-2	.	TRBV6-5	TGTGCCGCATGGGACAGTCGGCAGAACTATGGCTACACCTTC	CAAWDSRQNYGYTF
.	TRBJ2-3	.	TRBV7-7	TGTGCTAGCAGCTTTGACCGGGGGGATACGCAGTATTTT	CASSFDRGDTQYF
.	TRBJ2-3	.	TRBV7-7	TGTGCCAGCAGTTCCAATCCAGGGGACACGCAGTATTTT	CASSSNPGDTQYF
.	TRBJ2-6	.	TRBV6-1	TGTGCCACCATCAACCCCGGAACTGGGGCCAACGTCCTGACTTTC	CATINPGTGANVLTF
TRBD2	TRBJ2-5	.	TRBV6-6	TGTGCCAGCAGGAATAGCGGGGGAGCCGCGGGGACCCAGTACTTC	CASRNSGGAAGTQYF
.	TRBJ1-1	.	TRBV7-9	TGTGCCAGCAGCGCCCCGGGCACTGAAGCTTTCTTT	CASSAPGTEAFF
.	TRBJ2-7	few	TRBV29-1	TGCAGCGTTGGGCCGCCGGACAAGACCTACGAGCAGTACTTC	CSVGPPDKTYEQYF
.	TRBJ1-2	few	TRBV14	TGTGCCAGCAGCCAAGATATGGGGGGCGGATATGGCTACACCTTC	CASSQDMGGGYGYTF
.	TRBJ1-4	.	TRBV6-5	TGTGCCAGCAGTTGGTTTGGGAGCAATGAAAAACTGTTTTTT	CASSWFGSNEKLFF
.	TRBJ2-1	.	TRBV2	TGTGCCAGCAGAAGGGACCTCTACAATGAGCAGTTCTTC	CASRRDLYNEQFF
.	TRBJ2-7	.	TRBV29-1	TGCAGCGCCAGGGACTCCTCCTACGAGCAGTACTTC	CSARDSSYEQYF
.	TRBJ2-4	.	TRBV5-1	TGCGCCAGCAGCTTGGCAGGCGGGAACATTCAGTACTTC	CASSLAGGNIQYF
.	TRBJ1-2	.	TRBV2	TGTGCCAGCAGTGGACAGAACTATGGCTACACCTTC	CASSGQNYGYTF
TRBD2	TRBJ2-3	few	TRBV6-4	TGTGCCAGCAGTCCTAGCGGGGGGGCAGATACGCAGTATTTT	CASSPSGGADTQYF
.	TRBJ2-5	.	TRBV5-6	TGTGCCAGCAGCCACCGGGCGGAAGAGACCCAGTACTTC	CASSHRAEETQYF
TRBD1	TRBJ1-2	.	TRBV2	TGTGCCAGCAGTGAGACAGGGGGGAACTATGGCTACACCTTC	CASSETGGNYGYTF
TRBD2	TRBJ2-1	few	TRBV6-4	TGTGCCAGCAGTATACTAGCGGGGGATTACAATGAGCAGTTCTTC	CASSILAGDYNEQFF
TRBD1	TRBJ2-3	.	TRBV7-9	TGTGCCAGCAGCTTGTCGACAGGGCGCACAGATACGCAGTATTTT	CASSLSTGRTDTQYF
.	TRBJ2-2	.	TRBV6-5	TGTGCCAGCAGGGACGCCGGGACATACACCGGGGAGCTGTTTTTT	CASRDAGTYTGELFF